This TCR beta chain was found in a study of blood T cell repertoires in COVID-19. Study background: Sites across the United States, Italy and Spain contributed samples from acute and convalescent COVID-19. PBMCs, B-cell-depleted T cells, or T cells were the source of the cDNA or gDNA that made up the material.

Germline CDR1 and CDR2: SNHLY and FYNNEI. The CDR3 spans 14 residues. Trimming removed 4 bases from V and 6 bases from J, with 13 bases in between. Using immunoSEQ multiplex PCR, the repertoire was profiled, and TCRdb retains in-frame clones only, with some absent. The data contain a few hundred thousand clones, roughly 85% of them singletons. The sequence came from a man aged 40-55 years who had recovered from COVID-19. The chain is built from TRBV2 and TRBJ2-1; D is perhaps TRBD2 (5 bases). The specimen was PBMCs or T cells enriched from blood (not recorded which). The CDR3 loop reads CASSARGLRNEQFF. The CDR3 bases are TGTGCCAGCAGTGCCAGAGGACTGCGCAATGAGCAGTTCTTC. Together with reference TRBV2 and TRBJ2-1, the CDR3 gives the full variable domain: EPEVTQTPSHQVTQMGQEVILRCVPISNHLYFYWYRQILGQKVEFLVSFYNNEISEKSEIFDDQFSVERPDGSNFTLKIRSTKLEDSAMYFCASSARGLRNEQFFGPGTRLTVL.